This T cell receptor (beta chain) is drawn from a study of response to subunit inactivated influenza vaccine. Whole-study findings and limits: It was suggested by the authors that few new T cells are recruited by each seasonal influenza vaccination.

This clonotype turned up a few times. Antigen unknown. With 3 bases clipped from V and 0 bases from J, the junction kept 6 bases outside the gene matches. Germline CDR1 and CDR2: SEHNR and FQNEAQ (reference sequence). The CDR3 runs 17 residues. TCRdb re-analysed the RT-PCR reads in MiXCR, keeping a single row per CDR3 protein. This table has 450,000 to 600,000 distinct CDR3 sequences, around 7.9% appearing once. The sequencing used PBMCs from blood, collected 23 to 25 months after vaccination. J is TRBJ1-1 and V is TRBV7-9; 11 bases agree with TRBD1. The TCR sequence derives from a man between 50 and 75 years old who received an inactivated influenza vaccine. The CDR3 loop reads CASSLDRGRRLNTEAFF. As DNA, the CDR3 is TGTGCCAGCAGCTTGGACAGGGGGCGACGACTGAACACTGAAGCTTTCTTT.